The present TCR beta chain was sequenced within a study of T-cell reconstitution after alpha-beta-depleted transplantation in children. Broader study findings: When one year had passed after transplant, most T-cell counts and diversity came from newly produced T cells. Several hundred expanded graft clones reportedly supplied alpha-beta T cells about two months after transplant.

Trimming removed 9 bases from V and 7 bases from J; junction bases left unmatched: 6. This CDR3 is 13 amino acids long. Germline CDR1 LNHDA, CDR2 SQIVND (reference sequence). Unique molecular identifiers featured in how the TCRbeta library was prepared. Using its own MiXCR run on the PCR reads, TCRdb lists one record per CDR3 protein. The table has 250,000 to 300,000 distinct CDR3 sequences, over 7% seen once. The sample holds a few counts of this clonotype. What it binds is not known. This TCR came from a female patient aged 2-15 years who had a stem cell transplant for Fanconi anemia, so the T cells may come from the graft donor. J is TRBJ2-1 and V is TRBV19; 10 nucleotides line up with TRBD2. The material sequenced was peripheral blood, taken 360 days after TCRalphabeta/CD19-depleted stem cell transplant. The CDR3 nucleotides read TGTGCCAGCCGAGCGGGAGGGGTTAATGAGCAGTTCTTC. Translating it yields CASRAGGVNEQFF.